This T cell receptor beta chain was sequenced during a study of shared clonotypes between healthy human individuals (dated by TCRdb to the early 2020s). Regarding the complete study: The cohort included three men and a couple of women between 18 and 49 years of age. For each donor, CD4 naive and CD4 memory were each given three plates, CD8 naive was given two plates, and CD8 memory was given one plate. To estimate repertoire size and how much clonotype sharing occurs between individuals, the study deeply sequenced the blood TCR repertoires of about five healthy adults. Different laboratories and diverse techniques were used to prepare libraries and sequence TCR repertoires, to increase sequencing depth and limit assay-specific biases. Per donor, leukapheresis produced somewhere between about 0.94 and 8.9 billion PBMCs.

The germline V gene encodes CDR1 MNHEY and CDR2 SMNVEV (reference sequence). V loses 5 bases of germline sequence and J loses 2 bases, and the interval between the two ends is 22 bases. The CDR3 numbers 17 residues from cysteine through phenylalanine. Only CDR3 DNA remains: 51 bases, in frame from the first base. A note on this clone: The antigen it binds to is not known. No much larger clonotype is one base removed from it; base qualities were not supplied.

The donors were healthy, HIV-negative adults with no recently reported acute infections or vaccinations. Every donor was a Caucasian adult residing in Nashville, Tennessee, USA. CD4+ T cells were enriched through magnetic negative selection, after which naive cells were positively selected on CD45RA and the remaining negative fraction served as the memory subset. Blood was collected by leukapheresis, and PBMCs were isolated by Ficoll-Histopaque density gradient centrifugation and then cryopreserved in liquid nitrogen vapor phase. Purity and quantity of every magnetically sorted T cell population were checked by analytical flow cytometry. From each sorted fraction, genomic DNA was isolated and quantified by UV absorbance on a Nanodrop 2000c. Overall results and qualifications from the work: Clonotypes shared by all four sorted-subset donors showed higher generation probabilities than non-shared clonotypes. Sampling was limited to blood, and TCR repertoires in tissue likely differ from TCR repertoires in blood. Naive subsets generally had larger estimated clonotype richness than memory subsets did. Incomplete sequencing was indicated by rarefaction of sorted-subset datasets, despite the large sequencing depth. When four donors were compared, the shared fraction of clonotypes was roughly 5% for naive CD4, 3% to 4% for naive CD8, about 2.5% for memory CD4, and 0.35% to 0.4% for memory CD8. The genetic and exposure-history diversity represented was limited by the small number of donors. Based on pairwise subsampling, the degree of clonotype sharing among donors was expected to be affected by sequencing depth.

TCR CDR3 regions were amplified from genomic DNA by multiplex PCR using the deep immunoSEQ assay. Extracted genomic DNA from each cell subset was spread evenly across all wells of several immunoSEQ 96-well plates, with each plate serving as a replicate. For sorted subsets, about 200 ng genomic DNA, equal to 30,000 to 35,000 T cell genomes, was loaded into each replicate PCR. The purified libraries were quantified using a Qubit 3.0 fluorometer, sized with a Bioanalyzer 2100, and then quantified again using the KAPA Library Quantification kit. A separate single-read 150-cycle Illumina NextSeq 550 flow cell was used to sequence each immunoSEQ 96-well plate. From the authors' description of their analysis: The immunoSEQ output contained only junctional sequences without quality scores, so filtering could not match that applied to full-length reads. Sequences were annotated with PyIR, a Python wrapper for IgBLAST v1.9, using IMGT germline references to assign V/J genes and CDR3. Reads were removed for weak V/J assignments (E-value above 1e-6), missing CDR3, stop codons, out-of-frame junctions, or ambiguous translated residues. V3J clonotypes were defined as sequences sharing the same inferred V gene, J gene, and CDR3 amino acid sequence. The percentage overlap between two repertoires was calculated by dividing the number of shared unique clonotypes by the size of the smaller repertoire. Repertoire richness was assessed with RTK rarefaction, the Chao1 estimator, and Recon v2.1 estimates of unobserved clonotypes. Generation probabilities for all TCRbeta clonotypes obtained by the gDNA method from four donors were computed using OLGA. TCRdb mirrors the immuneACCESS table, restricted to in-frame sequences. Some clones are absent from its copies; in checked studies, under half trace to an unresolved V gene, and the reason for the others is unknown. V and J calls plus clone size are reproduced from that table; the DNA served to infer D and trimming. The sample contains around 2.1 million clones, more than 90% of them found a single time. The ten largest clones add up to around 0.13% of the sample.

Sequencing was performed on naive CD4+ T cells sorted from blood. The meaning of the sample's cell subset or site label: CD45RA+ positively selected. The chain joins TRBV27 to TRBJ2-7; TRBD2 is a weak D gene call, 5 bases matching. This sequence was found in a man younger than 35 in good health. The CDR3 reads CASSRFVGSSSPYEQYF. The nucleotide sequence is given as TGTGCCAGCAGTCGGTTTGTCGGGTCCTCTAGCCCCTACGAGCAGTACTTC.